These T cell receptor beta chains were read from a single sample in a study of PD-1 blockade in classical Hodgkin lymphoma. The method was immunoSEQ multiplex PCR; TCRdb's version includes in-frame clones alone and lacks a portion of them. The profile shows around 39,000 clones, 76% of them singletons. The sequencing used peripheral blood mononuclear cells (PBMCs), collected before the second cycle of nivolumab. The receptor set was obtained from a human donor with classical Hodgkin lymphoma. CDR3s include the opening cysteine and the closing phenylalanine or tryptophan. The D gene is left open where the match is weak. The listing skips clone size in some rows; elsewhere it reads once, few, many or a size class.

CDR3 protein,CDR3 DNA,D gene,clone size,V gene,J gene
CSVVAPFGKNIQYF,TGCAGCGTAGTAGCACCGTTTGGCAAAAACATTCAGTACTTC,-,-,TRBV29-1,TRBJ2-4
CASSAQDRGRPYGYTF,TGTGCCAGCAGCGCTCAGGACAGGGGGCGTCCCTATGGCTACACCTTC,-,-,TRBV21-1,TRBJ1-2
CASSSFADTGGGNEQFF,TGTGCCAGCAGCTCCTTTGCGGATACGGGAGGAGGCAATGAGCAGTTCTTC,TRBD2,few,TRBV11-2,TRBJ2-1
CASSLKPNYGYTF,TGTGCCAGCAGCTTGAAGCCGAACTATGGCTACACCTTC,-,few,TRBV5-4,TRBJ1-2
CASRLDSHQPQHF,TGTGCCAGTAGGCTAGACAGTCATCAGCCCCAGCATTTT,-,-,TRBV19,TRBJ1-5
CASSESNRGREDTEAFF,TGTGCCAGCAGTGAATCGAATCGGGGGCGCGAGGACACTGAAGCTTTCTTT,-,-,TRBV2,TRBJ1-1
CASSLDRTSTDTQYF,TGTGCCAGCAGCTTAGACCGGACTTCCACAGATACGCAGTATTTT,-,-,TRBV11-2,TRBJ2-3
CASSQLLGGGSSATETQYF,TGCGCCAGCAGCCAATTATTGGGGGGCGGATCGTCAGCAACGGAGACCCAGTACTTC,-,-,TRBV4-3,TRBJ2-5
CASSPFLAGGRTAYEQYF,TGTGCCAGCTCACCTTTCCTAGCGGGGGGCCGGACCGCCTACGAGCAGTACTTC,TRBD2,-,TRBV18,TRBJ2-7
CASSDPRDSYNEQFF,TGTGCCAGCAGTGATCCACGGGACAGCTACAATGAGCAGTTCTTC,TRBD1,few,TRBV2,TRBJ2-1
CASSPGRGGYSPLHF,TGTGCCAGCAGCCCGGGGAGGGGTGGGTATTCACCCCTCCACTTT,-,few,TRBV5-4,TRBJ1-6
CASSQGEGGYTF,TGCGCCAGCAGCCAAGGGGAAGGGGGCTACACCTTC,-,-,TRBV4-1,TRBJ1-2
CASSHPRGRDEQYF,TGTGCCAGCAGTCATCCGCGGGGGCGGGACGAGCAGTACTTC,-,-,TRBV6-6,TRBJ2-7
CASSPQTSGGLTGELFF,TGTGCCAGCAGCCCCCAGACTAGCGGGGGGTTGACCGGGGAGCTGTTTTTT,TRBD2,few,TRBV7-8,TRBJ2-2
CASSFIRDRGFGYTF,TGTGCCAGCAGTTTCATCCGGGACAGAGGGTTTGGCTACACCTTC,TRBD1,-,TRBV27,TRBJ1-2
CASSLEGLRRSYEQYF,TGTGCCAGCAGCTTGGAAGGGCTCAGAAGGTCCTACGAGCAGTACTTC,-,-,TRBV5-6,TRBJ2-7
CASSYLAANEKLFF,TGTGCCAGCAGTTATTTGGCAGCTAATGAAAAACTGTTTTTT,-,-,TRBV6-5,TRBJ1-4
CASSFAGASSTEAFF,TGTGCCAGCAGCTTCGCAGGGGCATCGAGTACTGAAGCTTTCTTT,-,-,TRBV7-2,TRBJ1-1
CASSLGQTGGAETQYF,TGTGCCAGCAGCTTGGGTCAGACCGGGGGGGCGGAGACCCAGTACTTC,TRBD2,few,TRBV7-8,TRBJ2-5
CASREGDLNQPQHF,TGTGCAAGTCGCGAGGGAGATTTAAATCAGCCCCAGCATTTT,-,-,TRBV12-2,TRBJ1-5
CASSVGRTSGSTDTQYF,TGTGCCAGCAGCGTAGGGCGGACTAGCGGATCCACAGATACGCAGTATTTT,TRBD2,few,TRBV9,TRBJ2-3
CASSLVGEGRGTEAFF,TGTGCCAGCAGCTTGGTCGGGGAGGGGAGGGGCACTGAAGCTTTCTTT,-,medium-sized,TRBV5-6,TRBJ1-1
CASSLGGRDYGYTF,TGTGCCAGCAGCTTAGGTGGCCGGGACTATGGCTACACCTTC,-,few,TRBV7-6,TRBJ1-2
CASSLPDNEQFF,TGTGCCAGCAGCTTACCCGACAATGAGCAGTTCTTC,-,large,TRBV5-6,TRBJ2-1
CASTSMGRAYNEQFF,TGTGCCAGCACCTCGATGGGCAGGGCGTACAATGAGCAGTTCTTC,-,few,TRBV7-2,TRBJ2-1
CASSSGRETASRYGYTF,TGTGCCAGTAGCAGCGGTCGGGAGACAGCCAGCCGCTATGGCTACACCTTC,-,-,TRBV19,TRBJ1-2
CSVERQGSGYTF,TGCAGCGTTGAGCGACAGGGTAGTGGCTACACCTTC,TRBD1,few,TRBV29-1,TRBJ1-2
CASRLGTGSNQPQHF,TGTGCCAGCAGACTCGGGACAGGGAGCAATCAGCCCCAGCATTTT,TRBD1,-,TRBV7-6,TRBJ1-5
CASKNGGVTSTDTQYF,TGTGCCAGTAAAAACGGGGGGGTTACTAGCACAGATACGCAGTATTTT,TRBD2,-,TRBV19,TRBJ2-3
CASTQRGGRRSNQPQHF,TGTGCCAGTACCCAGAGGGGGGGGCGCAGGAGCAATCAGCCCCAGCATTTT,-,-,TRBV19,TRBJ1-5
CASTEGLNTEAFF,TGCGCCAGCACGGAAGGGCTGAACACTGAAGCTTTCTTT,-,few,TRBV5-1,TRBJ1-1
CASSPRRGQGQGANVLTF,TGTGCCAGCAGCCCAAGGCGGGGGCAGGGGCAGGGGGCCAACGTCCTGACTTTC,-,-,TRBV7-2,TRBJ2-6
CASSHLTTGGMAGYTF,TGCGCCAGCAGCCACCTAACGACAGGGGGCATGGCTGGCTACACCTTC,TRBD1,-,TRBV4-3,TRBJ1-2
CASSDGVGSEAFF,TGTGCCAGCAGTGACGGGGTAGGGTCTGAAGCTTTCTTT,-,-,TRBV2,TRBJ1-1
CASSPSTGALGTDTQYF,TGCGCCAGCAGCCCGAGCACAGGGGCGCTTGGCACAGATACGCAGTATTTT,TRBD1,once,TRBV4-3,TRBJ2-3